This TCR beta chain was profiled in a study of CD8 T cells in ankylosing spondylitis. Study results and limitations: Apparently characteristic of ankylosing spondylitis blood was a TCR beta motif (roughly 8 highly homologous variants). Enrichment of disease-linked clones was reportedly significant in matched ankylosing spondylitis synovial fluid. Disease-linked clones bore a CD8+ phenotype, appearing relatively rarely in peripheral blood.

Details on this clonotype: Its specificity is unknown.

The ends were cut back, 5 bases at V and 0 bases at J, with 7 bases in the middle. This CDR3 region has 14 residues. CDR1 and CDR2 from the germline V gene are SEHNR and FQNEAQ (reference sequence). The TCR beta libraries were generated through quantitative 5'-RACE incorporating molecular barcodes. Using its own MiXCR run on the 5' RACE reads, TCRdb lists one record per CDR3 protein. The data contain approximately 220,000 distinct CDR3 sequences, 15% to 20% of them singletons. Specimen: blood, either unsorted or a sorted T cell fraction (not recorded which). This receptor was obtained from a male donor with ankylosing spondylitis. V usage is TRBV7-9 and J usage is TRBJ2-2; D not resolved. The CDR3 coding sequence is TGTGCCAGCAGCCCATCCCCGAACACCGGGGAGCTGTTTTTT. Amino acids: CASSPSPNTGELFF. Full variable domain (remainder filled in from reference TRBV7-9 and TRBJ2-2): DTGVSQNPRHKITKRGQNVTFRCDPISEHNRLYWYRQTLGQGPEFLTYFQNEAQLEKSRLLSDRFSAERPKGSFSTLEIQRTEQGDSAMYLCASSPSPNTGELFFGEGSRLTVL.